The present T cell receptor (beta chain) was sequenced within a study of T cell clones after liver transplantation. Whole-study findings and limits: Graft donor-reactive T cells may have migrated into the graft rather than being deleted. Donor-reactive sequences fell more than third party-reactive ones, suggesting partial deletion.

The germline CDR1 and CDR2 sequences are SGHNT and YYREEE (reference sequence). V was clipped by 3 bases and J by 6 bases; unmatched bases: 5. CDR3 size: 15 residues. Worth noting for this clone: Its antigen is unknown.

Measured with immunoSEQ multiplex PCR; TCRdb has only the in-frame clones, and not every one. The repertoire consists of roughly 120,000 clones, with just over 90% occurring once and the leading ten covering approximately 0.78%. Thawed unstimulated PBMCs were FACS-sorted by CD3, CD4 and CD8 into two populations. This sequence joins TRBV5-4 and TRBJ2-1; 11 bases map to TRBD1. The TCR was taken from a human patient who received a liver transplant. A subset of T cells may come from the graft donor. This specimen consisted of CD4+ T cells from blood, obtained 12 months after liver transplant. CDR3 sequence (DNA): TGTGCCAGCAGCTCCTCCGGGACAGGGGGCAATGAGCAGTTCTTC. Encoded protein: CASSSSGTGGNEQFF.